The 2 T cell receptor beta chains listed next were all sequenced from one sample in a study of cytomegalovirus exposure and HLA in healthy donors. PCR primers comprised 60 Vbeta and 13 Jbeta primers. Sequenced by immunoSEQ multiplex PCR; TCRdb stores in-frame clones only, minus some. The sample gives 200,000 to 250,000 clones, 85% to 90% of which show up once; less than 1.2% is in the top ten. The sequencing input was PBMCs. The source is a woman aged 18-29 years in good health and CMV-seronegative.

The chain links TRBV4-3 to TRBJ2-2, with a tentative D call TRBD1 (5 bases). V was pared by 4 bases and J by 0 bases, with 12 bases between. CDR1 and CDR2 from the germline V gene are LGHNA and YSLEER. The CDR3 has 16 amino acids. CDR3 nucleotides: TGCGCCAGCAGCCCACTCGGCAGGGCGAACACCGGGGAGCTGTTTTTT. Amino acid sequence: CASSPLGRANTGELFF.

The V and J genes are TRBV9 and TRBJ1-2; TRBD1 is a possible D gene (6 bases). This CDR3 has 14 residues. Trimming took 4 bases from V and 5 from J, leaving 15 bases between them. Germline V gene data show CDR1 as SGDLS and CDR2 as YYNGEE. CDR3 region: CASSLTGQIYGYTF. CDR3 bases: TGTGCCAGCAGCCTAACTGGACAGATTTATGGCTACACCTTC.